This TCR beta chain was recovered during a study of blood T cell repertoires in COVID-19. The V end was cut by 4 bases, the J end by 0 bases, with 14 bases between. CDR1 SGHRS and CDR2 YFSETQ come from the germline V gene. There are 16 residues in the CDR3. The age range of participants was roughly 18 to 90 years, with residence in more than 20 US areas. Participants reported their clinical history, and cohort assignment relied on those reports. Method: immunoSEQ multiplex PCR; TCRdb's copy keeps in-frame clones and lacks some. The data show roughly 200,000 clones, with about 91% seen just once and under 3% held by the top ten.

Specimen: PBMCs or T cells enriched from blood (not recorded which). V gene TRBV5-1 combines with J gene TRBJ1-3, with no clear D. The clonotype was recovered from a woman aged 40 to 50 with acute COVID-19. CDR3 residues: CASSPLGAVSGNTIYF. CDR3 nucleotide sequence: TGCGCCAGCAGCCCCCTGGGCGCAGTCTCTGGAAACACCATATATTTT.